The source of this TCR beta chain is a study of shared clonotypes between healthy human individuals. Notes on the study in general: Tissues were not sampled, only blood, and their repertoires likely differ. Rarefaction showed sorted-subset sequencing was incomplete despite large depth.

The deep-level immunoSEQ assay was used. Using approximately 190 ng DNA, some 30,000 T cell genomes, the sorted-subset replicate PCRs were run. Measured with immunoSEQ multiplex PCR; TCRdb has only the in-frame clones, and not every one. The table shows approximately 940,000 clones, with about three quarters occurring only once. Of note for this clone: Antigen specificity is unknown.

V shed 7 bases, J shed 5 bases, and the junction held 13 bases outside the gene matches. Germline CDR1 and CDR2: SGHDT and YYEEEE. This CDR3 has 15 amino acids. Sequencing used memory CD4+ T cells sorted from blood. The subset was: CD45RA-negative fraction. This receptor was taken from a man younger than 30 in good health. This rearrangement joins TRBV5-6 to TRBJ2-5, with 8 bases identical to TRBD2. The CDR3 sequence: CASSPGAGGPETQYF. The DNA of the CDR3 is TGTGCCAGCTCCCCGGGGGCGGGAGGACCGGAGACCCAGTACTTC.